Described below is a single T cell receptor (beta chain) sequence and its context. Its antigen remains unidentified. This specimen belongs to a study of cytomegalovirus exposure and HLA in healthy donors. Study-wide results and caveats: Listed as cytomegalovirus-associated were 150 or so TCR beta chains. Within an earlier analysis, most TCR beta V segments proved productive either about 90% or about 30% of the time. TCR beta V- and J-gene trimming, according to a later analysis, was linked to a missense DCLRE1C variant.

Healthy bone marrow donors made up the donor group. A multiplex PCR was run with 60 Vbeta primers and 13 Jbeta primers. Some clones are missing from TCRdb's copy, which holds only in-frame ones; the method was immunoSEQ multiplex PCR. The sample records 180,000 or so clones, 80% to 90% being singletons. CDR3 length equals 15 residues. CDR1 is SGHNT, CDR2 YYREEE, per germline (reference sequence). Trimming cost V 3 bases and J 6 bases; bases outside gene matches: 10. The sequencing input was PBMCs. This chain links TRBV5-4 with TRBJ2-7; 9 bases are a match to TRBD2. This receptor was identified in a man aged 18 to 29 in good health and CMV-seropositive. CDR3 residues: CASSSPASGETEQYF. CDR3 DNA: TGTGCCAGCAGCTCCCCGGCTAGCGGGGAAACCGAGCAGTACTTC. Complete variable domain (other parts from reference TRBV5-4 and TRBJ2-7): ETGVTQSPTHLIKTRGQQVTLRCSSQSGHNTVSWYQQALGQGPQFIFQYYREEENGRGNFPPRFSGLQFPNYSSELNVNALELDDSALYLCASSSPASGETEQYFGPGTRLTVT.